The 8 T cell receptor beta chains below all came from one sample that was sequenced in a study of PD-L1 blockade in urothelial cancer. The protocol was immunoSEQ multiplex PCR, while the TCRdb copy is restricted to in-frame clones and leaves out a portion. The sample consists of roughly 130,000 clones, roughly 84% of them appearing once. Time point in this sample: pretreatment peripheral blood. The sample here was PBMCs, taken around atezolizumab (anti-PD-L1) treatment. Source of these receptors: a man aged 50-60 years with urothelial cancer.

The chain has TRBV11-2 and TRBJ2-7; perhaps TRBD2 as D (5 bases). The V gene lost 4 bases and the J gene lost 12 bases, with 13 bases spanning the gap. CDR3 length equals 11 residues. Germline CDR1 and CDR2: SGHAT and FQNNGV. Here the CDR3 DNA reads TGTGCCAGCAGCTCCTTAGCGATTCTGTACTTC. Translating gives CASSSLAILYF. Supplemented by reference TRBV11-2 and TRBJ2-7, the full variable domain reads EAGVAQSPRYKIIEKRQSVAFWCNPISGHATLYWYQQILGQGPKLLIQFQNNGVVDDSQLPKDRFSAERLKGVDSTLKIQPAKLEDSAVYLCASSSLAILYFGPGTRLTVT.

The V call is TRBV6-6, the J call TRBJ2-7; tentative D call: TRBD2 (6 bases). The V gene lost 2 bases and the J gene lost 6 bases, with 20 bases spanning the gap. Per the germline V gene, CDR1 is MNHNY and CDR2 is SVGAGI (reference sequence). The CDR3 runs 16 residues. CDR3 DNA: TGTGCCAGCAGTTACGGCGGAGGGTCAATTACGGGCGAGCAGTACTTC. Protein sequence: CASSYGGGSITGEQYF.

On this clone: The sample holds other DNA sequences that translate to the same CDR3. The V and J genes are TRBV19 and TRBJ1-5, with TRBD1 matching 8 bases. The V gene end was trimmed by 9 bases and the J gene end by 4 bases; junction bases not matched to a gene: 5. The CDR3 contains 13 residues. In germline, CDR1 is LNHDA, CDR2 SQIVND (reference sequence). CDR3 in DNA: TGTGCCAGCAGGGGGCAGGGGAATCAGCCCCAGCATTTT. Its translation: CASRGQGNQPQHF.

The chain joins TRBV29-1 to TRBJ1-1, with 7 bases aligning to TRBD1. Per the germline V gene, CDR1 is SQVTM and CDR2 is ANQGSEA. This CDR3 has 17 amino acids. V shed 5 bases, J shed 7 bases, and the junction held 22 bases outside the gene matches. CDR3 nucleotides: TGCAGCGTTCGGAGCGATGACTCGACAGGGACGGATTGTGAAGCTTTCTTT. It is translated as CSVRSDDSTGTDCEAFF.

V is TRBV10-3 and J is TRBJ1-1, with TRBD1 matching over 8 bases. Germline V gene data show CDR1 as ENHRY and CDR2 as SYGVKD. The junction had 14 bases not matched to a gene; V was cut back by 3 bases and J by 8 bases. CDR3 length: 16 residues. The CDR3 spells CAISDPFPGQAMEAFF. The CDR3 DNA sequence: TGTGCCATCAGTGATCCTTTTCCGGGACAGGCAATGGAAGCTTTCTTT.

CDR3 in DNA: TGTGCCAGCAGTGAAGGTACGGCGGGGTTGGCTTTCTTT. It encodes CASSEGTAGLAFF. The chain uses TRBV2 and TRBJ1-1; D is unclear. CDR3 length: 13 amino acids. CDR1 is SNHLY and CDR2 is FYNNEI in the germline V gene. Trimming took 1 base from V and 11 from J, leaving 14 bases between them.

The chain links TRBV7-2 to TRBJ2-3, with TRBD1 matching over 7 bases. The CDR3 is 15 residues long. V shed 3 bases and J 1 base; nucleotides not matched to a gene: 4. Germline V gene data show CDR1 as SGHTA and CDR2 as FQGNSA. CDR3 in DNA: TGTGCCAGCAGCTTGACAGGGATCGGCACAGATACGCAGTATTTT. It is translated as CASSLTGIGTDTQYF.

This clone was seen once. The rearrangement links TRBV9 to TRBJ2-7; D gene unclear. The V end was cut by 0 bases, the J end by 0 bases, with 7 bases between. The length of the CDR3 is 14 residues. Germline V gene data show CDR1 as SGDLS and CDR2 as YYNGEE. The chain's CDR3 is CASSVASHSYEQYF. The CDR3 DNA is TGTGCCAGCAGCGTAGCTTCACACTCCTACGAGCAGTACTTC. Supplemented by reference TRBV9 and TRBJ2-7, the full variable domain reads DSGVTQTPKHLITATGQRVTLRCSPRSGDLSVYWYQQSLDQGLQFLIQYYNGEERAKGNILERFSAQQFPDLHSELNLSSLELGDSALYFCASSVASHSYEQYFGPGTRLTVT.